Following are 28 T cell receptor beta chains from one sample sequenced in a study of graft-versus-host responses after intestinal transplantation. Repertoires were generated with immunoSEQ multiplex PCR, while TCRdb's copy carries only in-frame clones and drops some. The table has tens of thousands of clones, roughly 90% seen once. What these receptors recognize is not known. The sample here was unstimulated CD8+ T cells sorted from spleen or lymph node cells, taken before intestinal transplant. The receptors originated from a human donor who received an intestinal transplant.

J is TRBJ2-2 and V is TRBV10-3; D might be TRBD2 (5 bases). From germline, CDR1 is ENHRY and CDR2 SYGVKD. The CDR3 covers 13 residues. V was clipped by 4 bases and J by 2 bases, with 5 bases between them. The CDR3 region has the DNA TGTGCCATCAGTGGACTAAACACCGGGGAGCTGTTTTTT. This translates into CAISGLNTGELFF.

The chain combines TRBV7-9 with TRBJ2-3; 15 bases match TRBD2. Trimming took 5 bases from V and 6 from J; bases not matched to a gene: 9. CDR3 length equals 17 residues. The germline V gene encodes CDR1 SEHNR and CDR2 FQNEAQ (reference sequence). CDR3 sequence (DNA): TGTGCCAGCAGCGAAGCTGGACTAGCGGGAGGGTTTGATACGCAGTATTTT. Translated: CASSEAGLAGGFDTQYF.

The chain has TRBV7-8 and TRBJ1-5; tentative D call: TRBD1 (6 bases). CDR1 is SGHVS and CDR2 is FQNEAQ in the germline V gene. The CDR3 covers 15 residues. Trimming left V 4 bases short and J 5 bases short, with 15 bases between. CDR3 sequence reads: CASSSYREEDQPQHF. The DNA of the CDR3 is TGTGCCAGCAGCTCGTACAGGGAAGAGGATCAGCCCCAGCATTTT.

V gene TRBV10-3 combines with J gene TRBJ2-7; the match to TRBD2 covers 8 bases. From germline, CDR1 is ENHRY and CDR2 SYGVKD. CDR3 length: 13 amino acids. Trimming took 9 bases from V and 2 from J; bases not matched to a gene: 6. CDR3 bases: TGTGCCATGGCTAGCGGGCAGACCTACGAGCAGTACTTC. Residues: CAMASGQTYEQYF.

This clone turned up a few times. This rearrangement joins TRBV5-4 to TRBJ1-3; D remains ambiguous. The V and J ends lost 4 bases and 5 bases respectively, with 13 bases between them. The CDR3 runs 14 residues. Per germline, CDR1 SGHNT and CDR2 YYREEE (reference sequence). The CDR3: CASSRSGSRNTIYF. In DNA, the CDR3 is TGTGCCAGCAGCAGGTCAGGTTCCCGAAACACCATATATTTT.

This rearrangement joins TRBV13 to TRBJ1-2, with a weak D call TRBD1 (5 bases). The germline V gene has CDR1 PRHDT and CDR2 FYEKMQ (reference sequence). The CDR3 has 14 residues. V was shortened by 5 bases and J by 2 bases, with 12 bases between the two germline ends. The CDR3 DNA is TGTGCCAGCAGCGCCTGGACATTCAACTATGGCTACACCTTC. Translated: CASSAWTFNYGYTF.

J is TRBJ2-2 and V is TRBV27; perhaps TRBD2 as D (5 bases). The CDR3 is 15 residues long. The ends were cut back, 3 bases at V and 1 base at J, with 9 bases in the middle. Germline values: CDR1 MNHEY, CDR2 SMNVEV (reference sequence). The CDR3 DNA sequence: TGTGCCAGCAGTTTTCTCCGGGGGAACACCGGGGAGCTGTTTTTT. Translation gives CASSFLRGNTGELFF.

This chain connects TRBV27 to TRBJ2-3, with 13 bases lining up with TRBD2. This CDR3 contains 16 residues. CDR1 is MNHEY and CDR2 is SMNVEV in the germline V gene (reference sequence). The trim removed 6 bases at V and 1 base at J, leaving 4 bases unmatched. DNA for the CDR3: TGTGCCAGCAGAACTAGCGGGGGGGCCGGCACAGATACGCAGTATTTT. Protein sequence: CASRTSGGAGTDTQYF.

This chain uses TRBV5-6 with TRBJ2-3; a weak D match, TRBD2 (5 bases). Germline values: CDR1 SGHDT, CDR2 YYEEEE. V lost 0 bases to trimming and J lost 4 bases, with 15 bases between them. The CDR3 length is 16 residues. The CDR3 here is CASSLGGNEGADTQYF. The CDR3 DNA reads TGTGCCAGCAGCTTGGGAGGGAACGAAGGTGCAGATACGCAGTATTTT.

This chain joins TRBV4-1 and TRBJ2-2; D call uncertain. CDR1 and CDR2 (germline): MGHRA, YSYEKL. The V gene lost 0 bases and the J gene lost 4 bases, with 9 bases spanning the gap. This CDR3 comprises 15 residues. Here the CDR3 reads CASSQEQLITGELFF. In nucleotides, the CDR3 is TGCGCCAGCAGCCAAGAGCAACTCATCACCGGGGAGCTGTTTTTT.

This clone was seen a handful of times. This CDR3 reads CASSYSDTGGTEAFF. In DNA, the CDR3 is TGTGCCAGCAGTTACTCCGACACAGGGGGGACTGAAGCTTTCTTT. The chain has TRBV6-5 and TRBJ1-1; 8 nucleotides align to TRBD1. Germline CDR1 and CDR2: MNHEY and SVGAGI. The CDR3 is 15 residues long. The V segment lost 0 bases and the J segment 5 bases; nucleotides outside the gene matches: 5.

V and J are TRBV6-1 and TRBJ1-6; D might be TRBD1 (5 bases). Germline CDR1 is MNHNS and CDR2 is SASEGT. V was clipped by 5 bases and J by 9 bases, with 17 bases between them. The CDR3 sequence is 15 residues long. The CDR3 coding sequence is TGTGCCAGCAGTCATCTAGTGGGGCTTATTTCACCCCTCCACTTT. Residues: CASSHLVGLISPLHF.

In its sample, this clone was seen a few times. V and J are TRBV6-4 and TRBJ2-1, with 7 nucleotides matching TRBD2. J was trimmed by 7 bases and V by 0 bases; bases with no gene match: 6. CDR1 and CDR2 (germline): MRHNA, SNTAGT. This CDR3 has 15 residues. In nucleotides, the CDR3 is TGTGCCAGCAGTGACTCGGCGGGAGTGGGAAATGAGCAGTTCTTC. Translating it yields CASSDSAGVGNEQFF.

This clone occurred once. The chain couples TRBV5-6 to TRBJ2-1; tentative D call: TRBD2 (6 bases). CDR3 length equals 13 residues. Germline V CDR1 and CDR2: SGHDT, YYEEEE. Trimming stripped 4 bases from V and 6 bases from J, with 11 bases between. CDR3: CASSPSGGNEQFF. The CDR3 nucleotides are TGTGCCAGCAGCCCCTCCGGGGGCAATGAGCAGTTCTTC.

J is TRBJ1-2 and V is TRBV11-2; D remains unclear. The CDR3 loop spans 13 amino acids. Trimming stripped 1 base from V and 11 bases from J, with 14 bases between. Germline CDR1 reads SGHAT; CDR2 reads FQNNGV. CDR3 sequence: CASSLAARSGYTF. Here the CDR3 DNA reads TGTGCCAGCAGCTTAGCGGCCCGTTCGGGATACACCTTC.

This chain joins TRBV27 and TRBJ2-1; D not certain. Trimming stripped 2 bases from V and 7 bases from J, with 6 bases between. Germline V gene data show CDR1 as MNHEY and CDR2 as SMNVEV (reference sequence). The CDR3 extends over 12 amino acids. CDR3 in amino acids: CASSLNLNEQFF. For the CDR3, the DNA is TGTGCCAGCAGTTTAAACCTAAATGAGCAGTTCTTC.

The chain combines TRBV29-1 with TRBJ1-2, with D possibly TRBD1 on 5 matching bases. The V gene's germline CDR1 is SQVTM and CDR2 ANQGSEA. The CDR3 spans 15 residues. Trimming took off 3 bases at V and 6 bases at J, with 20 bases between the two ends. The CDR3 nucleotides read TGCAGCGTTGAGGGGAGGCGGGGCCGCGGGGATGGCTACACCTTC. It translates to CSVEGRRGRGDGYTF.

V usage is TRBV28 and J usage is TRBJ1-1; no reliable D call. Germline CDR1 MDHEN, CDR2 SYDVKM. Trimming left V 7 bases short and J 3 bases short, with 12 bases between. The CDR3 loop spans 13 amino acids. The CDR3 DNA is TGTGCCAGCATCTCCGTGGGAGACACTGAAGCTTTCTTT. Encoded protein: CASISVGDTEAFF.

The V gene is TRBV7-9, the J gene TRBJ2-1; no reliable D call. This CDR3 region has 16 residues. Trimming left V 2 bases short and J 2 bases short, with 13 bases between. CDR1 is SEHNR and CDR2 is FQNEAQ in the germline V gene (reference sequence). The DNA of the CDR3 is TGTGCCAGCAGCTTACATGACACCGACACCTACAATGAGCAGTTCTTC. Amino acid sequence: CASSLHDTDTYNEQFF.

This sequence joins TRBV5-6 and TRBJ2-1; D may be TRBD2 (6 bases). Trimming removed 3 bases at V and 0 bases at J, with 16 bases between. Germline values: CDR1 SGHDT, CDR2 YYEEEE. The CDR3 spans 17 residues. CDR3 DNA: TGTGCCAGCAGCTCGGACTATTCCGAATCCTCCTACAATGAGCAGTTCTTC. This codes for CASSSDYSESSYNEQFF.

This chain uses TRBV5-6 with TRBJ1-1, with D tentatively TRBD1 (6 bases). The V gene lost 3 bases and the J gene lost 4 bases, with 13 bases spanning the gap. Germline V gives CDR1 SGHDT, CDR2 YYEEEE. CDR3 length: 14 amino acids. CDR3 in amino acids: CASSWEGGSTEAFF. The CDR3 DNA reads TGTGCCAGCAGCTGGGAGGGGGGGAGCACTGAAGCTTTCTTT.

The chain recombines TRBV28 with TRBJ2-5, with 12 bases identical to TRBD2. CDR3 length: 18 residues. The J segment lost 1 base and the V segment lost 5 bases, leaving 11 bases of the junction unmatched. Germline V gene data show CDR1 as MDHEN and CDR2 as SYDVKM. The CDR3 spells CASSLYSWTSGAQETQYF. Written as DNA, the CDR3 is TGTGCCAGCAGTCTCTACTCCTGGACTAGCGGGGCCCAAGAGACCCAGTACTTC.

The DNA for the CDR3 is TGCGCCAGCAGCCAAGTCGGGGCGGGAGGGCCTTTCACAGATACGCAGTATTTT. It is translated as CASSQVGAGGPFTDTQYF. The genes are TRBV4-1 and TRBJ2-3; 9 bases map to TRBD2. CDR1 and CDR2 (germline): MGHRA, YSYEKL. CDR3 length: 18 amino acids. V lost 1 base, J lost 2 bases, and 10 bases stayed unmatched.

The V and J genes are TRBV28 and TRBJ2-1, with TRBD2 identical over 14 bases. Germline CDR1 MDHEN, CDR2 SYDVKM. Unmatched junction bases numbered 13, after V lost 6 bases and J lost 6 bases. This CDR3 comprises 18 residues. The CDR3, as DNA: TGTGCCAGCAGCCCGTTGGGGACTAGCGGGAGATTGCCCAATGAGCAGTTCTTC. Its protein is CASSPLGTSGRLPNEQFF.

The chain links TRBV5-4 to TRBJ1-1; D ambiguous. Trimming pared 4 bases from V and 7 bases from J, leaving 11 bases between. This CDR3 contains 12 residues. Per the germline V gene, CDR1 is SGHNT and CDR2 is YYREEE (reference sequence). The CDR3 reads CASSPYPGEAFF. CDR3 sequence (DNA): TGTGCCAGCAGCCCCTACCCTGGTGAAGCTTTCTTT.

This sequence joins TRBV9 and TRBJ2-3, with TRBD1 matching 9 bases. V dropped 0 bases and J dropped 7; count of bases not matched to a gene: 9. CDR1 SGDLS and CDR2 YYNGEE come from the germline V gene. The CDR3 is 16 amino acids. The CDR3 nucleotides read TGTGCCAGCAGCGTAGTCGAGACAGGGGGGAGGTATACGCAGTATTTT. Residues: CASSVVETGGRYTQYF. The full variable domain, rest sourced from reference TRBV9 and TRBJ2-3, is DSGVTQTPKHLITATGQRVTLRCSPRSGDLSVYWYQQSLDQGLQFLIQYYNGEERAKGNILERFSAQQFPDLHSELNLSSLELGDSALYFCASSVVETGGRYTQYFGPGTRLTVL.

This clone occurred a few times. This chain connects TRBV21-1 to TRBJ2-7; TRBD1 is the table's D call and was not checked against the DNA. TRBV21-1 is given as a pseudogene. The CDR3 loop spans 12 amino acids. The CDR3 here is CASSLQGGGQYF. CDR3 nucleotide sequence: TGTGCCAGCAGCCTCCAGGGGGGAGGGCAGTACTTC.

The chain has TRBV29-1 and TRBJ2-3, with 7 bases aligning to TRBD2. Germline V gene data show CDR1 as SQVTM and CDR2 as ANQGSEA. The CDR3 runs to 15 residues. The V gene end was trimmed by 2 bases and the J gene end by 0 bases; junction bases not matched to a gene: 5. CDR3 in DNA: TGCAGCGTTGAACTACTAGCGCATAGCACAGATACGCAGTATTTT. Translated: CSVELLAHSTDTQYF.